A single sample gave rise to the 9 T cell receptor beta chains below, sequenced in a study of breast tumors, draining lymph nodes, adjacent tissues. One entry per CDR3 protein results from TCRdb running MiXCR on the multiplex PCR reads. This table holds about 220,000 distinct CDR3 sequences, under 35% found once. Breast cancer patients provided tissue from their axillary draining lymph nodes. The sequenced sample consisted of axillary lymph node tissue. Receptor source: a female donor with breast cancer. Some clones in this sample may be carry-over from other donors' samples.

This clonotype was detected many times. CDR3 DNA sequence: TGCAGCTCACCGGGACACGGATTCTACGAGCAGTACTTC. As protein: CSSPGHGFYEQYF. The gene calls are TRBV29-1 and TRBJ2-7, with D possibly being TRBD1 (6 bases). V dropped 8 bases and J dropped 3 bases, with 17 bases sitting between them. The CDR3 loop spans 13 amino acids. Germline assignment: CDR1 SQVTM and CDR2 ANQGSEA.

V is TRBV7-9 and J is TRBJ2-1; TRBD1 matches 11 bases. The CDR3 consists of 16 residues. The V gene end was trimmed by 1 base and the J gene end by 4 bases; junction bases not matched to a gene: 3. Germline CDR1 reads SEHNR; CDR2 reads FQNEAQ (reference sequence). This chain's CDR3 is CASSLVGTGGYNEQFF. CDR3 nucleotides: TGTGCCAGCAGCTTAGTAGGGACAGGGGGGTACAATGAGCAGTTCTTC.

This clonotype came up a few times. The CDR3: CASSLEASGRSYNEQFF. The CDR3 DNA reads TGTGCCAGCAGCTTAGAGGCTAGCGGGAGGTCCTACAATGAGCAGTTCTTC. This chain joins TRBV7-3 and TRBJ2-1; TRBD2 matches 11 bases. Germline V CDR1 and CDR2: SGHTA, FQGTGA. The CDR3 sequence is 17 residues long. V lost 2 bases, J lost 1 base, and 4 bases stayed unmatched.

In its sample, this clonotype was seen a few times. V gene TRBV3-1 combines with J gene TRBJ2-3; D gene ambiguous. V was shortened by 2 bases and J by 5 bases, with 14 bases between the two germline ends. Germline V gene sequence: CDR1 LGHDT, CDR2 YNNKEL (reference sequence). This CDR3 is built from 15 residues. The CDR3 is CASSQYGSDQDTQYF. CDR3 DNA: TGTGCCAGCAGCCAATACGGGTCTGATCAAGATACGCAGTATTTT.

The chain has TRBV27 and TRBJ2-7, with D perhaps matching TRBD1 or TRBD2 (5 bases each). Germline values: CDR1 MNHEY, CDR2 SMNVEV (reference sequence). V was shortened by 6 bases and J by 2 bases, with 17 bases between the two germline ends. The CDR3 extends over 15 amino acids. CDR3: CASSRNRDGPYEQYF. CDR3 DNA sequence: TGTGCCAGCAGCCGTAACCGGGACGGGCCCTACGAGCAGTACTTC.

On this clonotype: At one boundary the junction diverges from the germline segment, which might be a read error. This chain uses TRBV20-1 with TRBJ2-6; 14 bases map to TRBD2. The CDR3 extends over 15 amino acids. CDR1 and CDR2 (germline): DFQATT, SNEGSKA (reference sequence). The CDR3 loop reads CSARAGLAGAYVLTF. In DNA, the CDR3 is TGCAGTGCTAGAGCGGGACTAGCGGGGGCCTACGTCCTGACTTTC.

CDR3 nucleotide sequence: TGCAGCGTTGAACGGGCGGAAGATACGCAGTATTTT. Protein product: CSVERAEDTQYF. The chain combines TRBV29-1 with TRBJ2-3; D is unresolved. Germline V gives CDR1 SQVTM, CDR2 ANQGSEA. The CDR3 totals 12 residues. V was cut by 2 bases and J by 5 bases, with 8 bases left in between.

This clonotype came up many times. The chain joins TRBV20-1 to TRBJ2-7, with D uncertain. The germline CDR1 and CDR2 sequences are DFQATT and SNEGSKA (reference sequence). Between the trimmed V and J ends, which lost 0 bases and 1 base, there was a span of 16 bases. The CDR3 runs 16 residues. The CDR3 is CSARDPPKDPSYEQYF. The CDR3 DNA sequence: TGCAGTGCTAGAGATCCGCCGAAGGACCCTTCCTACGAGCAGTACTTC.

In this sample, this clonotype turned up once. The J gene is TRBJ1-4, the V gene TRBV9, with D hard to call. The germline V and J ends were trimmed by 2 bases and 3 bases, with 11 bases remaining between them. Germline CDR1 SGDLS, CDR2 YYNGEE. This CDR3 is built from 15 residues. This CDR3 is CASSVVDWANEKLFF. CDR3 DNA sequence: TGTGCCAGCAGCGTCGTGGATTGGGCTAATGAAAAACTGTTTTTT. Based on the CDR3 plus reference TRBV9 and TRBJ1-4, the full variable domain is DSGVTQTPKHLITATGQRVTLRCSPRSGDLSVYWYQQSLDQGLQFLIQYYNGEERAKGNILERFSAQQFPDLHSELNLSSLELGDSALYFCASSVVDWANEKLFFGSGTQLSVL.